This T cell receptor beta chain was captured in a study of response to subunit inactivated influenza vaccine. V was pared by 3 bases and J by 5 bases, with 11 bases between. The CDR3 is made up of 13 amino acids. CDR1 is SGHRS, CDR2 YFSETQ, per germline. TCRdb re-called the RT-PCR reads through MiXCR, storing one row per CDR3 protein. The data contain about 540,000 distinct CDR3 sequences, 20% to 25% of them singletons. Separately, the same data were catalogued under a study of T cells expressing NK-cell markers. That paper notes: The authors made TCR beta cDNA libraries by 5'RACE template switching. This switching added a universal primer site and UMIs. Several experiments added an anti-gamma-delta TCR antibody to sort only alpha-beta TCR T cells.

This sequence was found in a man aged 50 to 60 who received an inactivated influenza vaccine. Material: CD4+ T cells sorted from PBMCs, obtained 11 to 12 days after vaccination. The rearrangement links TRBV5-1 to TRBJ2-5; D ambiguous. The CDR3 nucleotides are TGCGCCAGCAGCTCCGGACCGCTGGAGACCCAGTACTTC. This sequence encodes CASSSGPLETQYF.